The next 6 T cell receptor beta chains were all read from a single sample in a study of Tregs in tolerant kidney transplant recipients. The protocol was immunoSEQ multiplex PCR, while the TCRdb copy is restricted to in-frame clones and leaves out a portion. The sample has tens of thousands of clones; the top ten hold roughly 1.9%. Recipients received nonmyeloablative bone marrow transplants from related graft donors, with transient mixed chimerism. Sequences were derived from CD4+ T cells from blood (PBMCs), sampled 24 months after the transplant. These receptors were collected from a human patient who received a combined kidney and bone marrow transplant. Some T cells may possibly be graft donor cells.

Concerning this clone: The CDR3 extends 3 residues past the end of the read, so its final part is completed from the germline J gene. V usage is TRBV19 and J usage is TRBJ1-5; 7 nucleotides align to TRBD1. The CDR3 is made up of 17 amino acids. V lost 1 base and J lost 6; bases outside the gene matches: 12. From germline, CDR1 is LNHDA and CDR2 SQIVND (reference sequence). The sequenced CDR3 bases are TGTGCCAGTAGTATAGCTTTGACAGGGAGGCTCGGTCAGCCC. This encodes CASSIALTGRLGQP. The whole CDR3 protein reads CASSIALTGRLGQPQHF.

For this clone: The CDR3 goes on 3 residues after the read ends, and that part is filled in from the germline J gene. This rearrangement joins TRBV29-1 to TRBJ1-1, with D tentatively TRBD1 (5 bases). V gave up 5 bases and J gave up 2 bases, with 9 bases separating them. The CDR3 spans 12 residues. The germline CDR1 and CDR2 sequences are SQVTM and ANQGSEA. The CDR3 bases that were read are TGCAGCGTTCTTCAGGGAAACACTGAA. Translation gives CSVLQGNTE. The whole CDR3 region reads CSVLQGNTEAFF.

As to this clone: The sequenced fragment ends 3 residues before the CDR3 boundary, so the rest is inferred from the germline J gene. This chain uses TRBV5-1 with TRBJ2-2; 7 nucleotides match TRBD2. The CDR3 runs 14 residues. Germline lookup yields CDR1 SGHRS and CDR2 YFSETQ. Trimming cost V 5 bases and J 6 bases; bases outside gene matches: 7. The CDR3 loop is CASRPLTSAGELFF. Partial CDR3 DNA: TGCGCCAGCAGACCACTAACTAGCGCCGGGGAG.

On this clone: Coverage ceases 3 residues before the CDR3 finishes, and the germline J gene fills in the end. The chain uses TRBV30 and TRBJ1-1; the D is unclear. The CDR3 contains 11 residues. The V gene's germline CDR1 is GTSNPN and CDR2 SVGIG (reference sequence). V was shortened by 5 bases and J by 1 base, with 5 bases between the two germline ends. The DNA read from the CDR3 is TGTGCCTGGGTCAAGAACACTGAA. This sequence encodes CAWVKNTE. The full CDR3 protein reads CAWVKNTEAFF.

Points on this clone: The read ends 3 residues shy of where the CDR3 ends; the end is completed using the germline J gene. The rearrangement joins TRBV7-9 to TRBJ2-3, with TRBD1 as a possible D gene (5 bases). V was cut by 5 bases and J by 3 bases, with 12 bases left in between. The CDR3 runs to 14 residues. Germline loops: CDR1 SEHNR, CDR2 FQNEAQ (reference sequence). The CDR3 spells CASSASGSTDTQYF. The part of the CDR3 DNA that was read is TGTGCCAGCAGCGCCTCAGGGTCGACAGATACG.

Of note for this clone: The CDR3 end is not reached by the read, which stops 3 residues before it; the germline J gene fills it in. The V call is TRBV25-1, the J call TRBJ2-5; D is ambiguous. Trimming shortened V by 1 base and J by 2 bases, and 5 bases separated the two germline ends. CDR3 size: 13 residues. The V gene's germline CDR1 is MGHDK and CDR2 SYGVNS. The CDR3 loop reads CASSEFRQETQYF. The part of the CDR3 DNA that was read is TGTGCCAGCAGTGAATTTAGACAAGAGACC.